This record concerns one T cell receptor beta chain sequence. Antigen specificity is unknown. RNA, once extracted, was reverse transcribed into cDNA for use as the sequencing template. Measured with immunoSEQ multiplex PCR; TCRdb has only the in-frame clones, and not every one. In the table there are 150,000 or so clones, approximately 45% of which are singletons. The sample originates from a study of CD8+ T cells in alopecia areata. Whole-study context: Tofacitinib treatment spanned 6 to 18 months, with 6 months off drug afterward. Study results and caveats: Mice showed clearer TCR sharing than patients did, a gap that was possibly HLA-related.

The CDR3 is 8 amino acids. The germline V gene has CDR1 MDHEN and CDR2 SYDVKM. The specimen sequenced was CD4+ T cells sorted from blood. The chain recombines TRBV28 with TRBJ1-2; no clear D gene. The receptor comes from a human donor with alopecia areata. CDR3 loop: CASGGYTF. DNA of the CDR3: TGTGCAAGTGGTGGCTACACCTTC.